This T cell receptor (beta chain) was identified in a study of technical replicates of blood from a few donors. The protocol was immunoSEQ multiplex PCR, while the TCRdb copy is restricted to in-frame clones and leaves out a portion. This table has some 98,000 clones, approximately 94% appearing once. This CDR3 region has 15 residues. Germline lookup yields CDR1 MDHEN and CDR2 SYDVKM. Trimming took 5 bases from V and 2 from J; bases not matched to a gene: 6. The chain is built from TRBV28 and TRBJ2-3; 8 nucleotides align to TRBD2. The sequenced sample consisted of T cells isolated from PBMCs. The source is a human donor in good health. The CDR3 DNA reads as TGTGCCAGCAGTCCGCGGGGGGCTCTCACAGATACGCAGTATTTT. It specifies CASSPRGALTDTQYF.